This T cell receptor (beta chain) was retrieved from a study of T cell responses to AZD1222 COVID-19 vaccine. Overall study findings and caveats: Repertoires were collected only later (after the peak T cell response had occurred).

Notes on this clone: Its antigen is currently unknown.

The protocol was immunoSEQ multiplex PCR, while the TCRdb copy is restricted to in-frame clones and leaves out a portion. Of 140,000 to 150,000 clones listed, roughly 89% were seen once; the top ten hold around 1.7%. Deletions cut 3 bases from V and 6 bases from J, with 9 bases between. The CDR3 spans 13 residues. Germline V gene data show CDR1 as MNHNY and CDR2 as SVGAGI (reference sequence). The source of this sequence is an adult in good health. This chain connects TRBV6-6 to TRBJ1-5; D gene ambiguous. The sequencing here drew on peripheral blood, taken on day 0 of AZD1222 vaccination. The CDR3 loop reads CASSYGGRQPQHF. CDR3 in DNA: TGTGCCAGCAGTTATGGAGGTCGTCAGCCCCAGCATTTT.